This T cell receptor (beta chain) appears in the sequencing data of a study of cytomegalovirus exposure and HLA in healthy donors (dated by TCRdb to about 2017). Regarding the complete study: In an earlier analysis of some 550 of the donors, about 270 Gb of sequence data and 95 million to 130 million unique TCR beta sequences from roughly 190 million T cells were reported. The later analysis used no new phenotypic data to find candidate immune exposures, relying instead on TCR beta sequences and their occurrence across donors. An early release covering 500 to 750 HLA-typed donors comprised 250 to 350 gigabases of sequencing data and tens of millions of unique TCR sequences. All discovery cohort repertoires had been generated using a single sequencing platform. HLA typing included class I and class II loci at four-digit resolution. Using immunosequencing, the study profiled T cell repertoires from fewer than 850 subjects and related those repertoires to cytomegalovirus serostatus. To study patterns of TCR occurrence, a later analysis re-analyzed previously published TCR beta repertoires from several hundred donors and added high-resolution HLA genotyping. Among a few hundred genotyped donors of the cohort, an average of around 240,000 unique TCR beta nucleotide sequences were sequenced per donor, around 18% of them non-productive. In a later genetic analysis, genome-wide SNP genotypes for about 60% of the 666 donors were used, and that subset was treated as a discovery cohort. Donor age, sex, ethnicity and CMV serostatus were compiled together with the repertoire data. The study aimed to test whether cataloging public T cell receptors could reveal signatures of past pathogen exposure. The number of donors typed differed by locus, with about 629-630 for A, B, C, DRB1 and DQB1, roughly 520 for DQA1, some 570 for DPA1, and some 450 for DPB1. Besides the first cohort of hundreds of subjects, a separate validation cohort made up of roughly 120 different subjects was used. Four to six DR-DQ haplotypes were handled as single units for association and clustering, since linkage in the cohort was strong. The genetic ancestry cluster associated with self-reported Caucasian donors included 70% to 85% of the 398 genotyped donors. The study combined high-throughput TCR immunosequencing, statistical association of individual TCRs with disease status, and machine learning to predict cytomegalovirus infection status. To decide whether each TCR beta V gene segment behaved as functional or pseudogenic, an earlier analysis of over 500 of the donors relied on high-throughput TCR beta sequencing. Overall study outcomes, separate from this receptor: In an earlier analysis of approximately 600 of the donors, most TCR beta V segments were observed in productive rearrangements about 87% or about 30% of the time, broadly matching IMGT annotations. A further reported finding was that TCR beta sequences accurately predicted the HLA-A and HLA-B alleles for most subjects in the first cohort. In vitro tests confirmed that a few of the cytomegalovirus-associated TCR beta chains recognize cytomegalovirus antigens. In a later genetic analysis, a missense DCLRE1C variant was associated with V-gene and J-gene trimming of TCR beta chains, and the association was replicated in an independent cohort. Correlated functional status among segregating V segments might reflect linkage disequilibrium, but an unknown experimental factor could not be ruled out. The study listed approximately 150 TCR beta chains as associated with cytomegalovirus. Most TCR sequences were observed very rarely across donors, whereas some public TCRs were present in many individuals. In both the original and validation cohorts, the classifier was reported to diagnose cytomegalovirus status with high specificity and sensitivity. Sequencing depth was assumed to be roughly uniform across donors in the presence/absence analyses, though that assumption may not hold. HLA typing was unavailable for some donors at each locus, so association tests used only the typed subset. According to a later genetic analysis, donors in an Asian-associated ancestry cluster had fewer N-insertions in productive TCRs than the approximately 630-donor mean. In a later analysis, several top co-occurrence clusters were reported to appear linked to parvovirus B19, influenza, CMV and Epstein-Barr virus. The authors suggested that the approach could potentially be extended to other disease states and immunological phenotypes. This cohort had only TCR beta chains sequenced, and the lack of alpha or paired-chain data limited which features could be detected. CMV serostatus was the only immune exposure information available for the cohort. A later analysis found that most CMV-associated TCR beta chains appeared HLA-restricted, with HLA associations seemingly driven largely by CMV exposure. A later analysis found that TCR association rates varied across HLA loci, with DRB1 alleles showing the most associated TCRs and HLA-C alleles the fewest. Compared with equally common non-associated chains, HLA-associated TCR beta chains in a later analysis were more clonally expanded and had lower generation probabilities. When HLA alleles, especially DR and DQ, strongly co-occurred, TCR associations were difficult to assign to individual alleles. About 15 rarely observed V segments, including chromosome 9 orphons, were excluded from the earlier analysis of almost 600 of the donors because counts were too low. A cluster of highly shared sequence variants was judged likely to be a technical artifact of the sequencing pipeline. In a later analysis, 15,000 to 20,000 TCR beta sequences were associated with specific HLA alleles at a false discovery rate of 0.05.

Library preparation employed the immunoSEQ multiplex PCR assay. The multiplex PCR relied on a mix of 60 forward primers for TCR Vbeta segments and 13 reverse primers for TCR Jbeta segments. A multiplex PCR assay on genomic DNA amplified the CDR3 region of rearranged TCR beta genes. On the Illumina HiSeq System, the amplified TCR beta libraries were sequenced as 87-base-pair reads. Concerning the study's data processing: In a later analysis, tens of millions of unique TCR beta chains were counted across the approximately 640 repertoires, and roughly 10 million of these chains were shared by at least two donors. A nearest-neighbor algorithm error-corrected the raw reads and collapsed the reads into unique sequences, merging closely related sequences to remove PCR and sequencing errors. V, D and J gene segments were assigned by aligning CDR3 sequences to IMGT reference sequences. For a sequence to be retained, at least a six-nucleotide match to both a V gene segment and a J gene segment was required. A rearrangement counted as productive if the CDR3 had no stop codons and remained in frame with V and J, and every other rearrangement counted as non-productive. CDR3 was defined by IMGT convention, running from the second conserved V-encoded cysteine to the conserved J-encoded phenylalanine. The earlier analysis of some 600 of the donors excluded sequences that lacked an unambiguous match to a single V gene segment. An earlier analysis of just under 600 of the donors called V segments functional above 56.7% productive rearrangements and segregating when the between-donor standard deviation exceeded 5%. A statistical classification framework was developed to diagnose cytomegalovirus status using the catalog of TCR beta chain sequences. In a later analysis, TCR nucleotide sequences were compared against IMGT/GENE-DB human TR gene sequences so that V and J genes could be assigned. The TCRdist pipeline was used in a later analysis to assign CDR3 sequences and most-parsimonious VDJ recombination scenarios. A later analysis defined each TCR beta chain by its CDR3 amino acid sequence plus V-gene family, and excluded reads lacking a unique V-gene family. A later analysis removed over 500 highly shared, low-generation-probability nucleotide sequences to deal with suspected cross-contamination and a sequencing artifact. In a later analysis, a clonal expansion index was calculated for each public chain from normalized within-repertoire ranks of inferred template counts. Generation probabilities in a later analysis came from a VDJ recombination model fitted to out-of-frame rearrangements, and those results were checked against IGoR. In a later analysis, TCR-TCR, TCR-HLA and TCR-CMV co-occurrence was scored with hypergeometric tests, and a repertoire-size bias correction was applied to TCR pairs. To estimate false discovery rates, a later analysis permuted the HLA or CMV assignments 20 times. In a later analysis, co-occurring TCRs were grouped using DBSCAN, and TCRdist sequence similarity was added for clustering within HLA-allele-positive subsets. For co-occurrence clustering, repertoires with fewer than 30,000 or more than 120,000 public chains were excluded, along with about five repertoires with anomalous nucleotide sharing. The immuneACCESS repertoire file appears here via TCRdb, limited to in-frame rearrangements. These files lack a portion of the clones; in checked studies, under half of the deficit traces to unresolved V genes, and the cause of the others is not known. Clonal size and the V and J genes are those of that table, whereas D and trimming came from the DNA. The sample has roughly 150,000 clones on record, 77% of them singletons. The ten largest clones take up roughly 3.7% of the sample.

In total, approximately 700 healthy bone marrow donors made up the cohort. At the time of sampling, every cohort member was nominally healthy, though immune exposures that went unrecorded were likely present. The donor tested CMV seronegative and was one of the 352 seronegative cohort members. A peripheral blood sample was collected from each donor, and TCR beta sequencing was performed on peripheral blood mononuclear cells. The Qiagen DNeasy Blood Extraction Kit was used to extract genomic DNA from the blood cell samples. With respect to this clone: Its antigen target is currently unknown. No base quality information exists; no much larger clone differs at one position.

This clonotype originated in a male donor in good health and CMV-seronegative. Sequenced material: PBMCs.

CDR3 loop: CASRRPDREGGELFF. In nucleotides, the sequence is TGTGCCAGCAGGAGACCCGACAGGGAAGGAGGGGAGCTGTTTTTT. The chain is encoded by TRBV6-5 joined to TRBJ2-2; 7 junctional bases match TRBD1. CDR1 and CDR2 (MNHEY, SVGAGI) derive from the germline V gene. The CDR3 holds 15 amino acids from the cysteine to the phenylalanine. Kept here is only the CDR3 DNA, which spans 45 bases and is read in frame from base 1. The germline V and J ends show losses of 6 bases and 8 bases respectively, and no gene match explains 12 bases of the junction.